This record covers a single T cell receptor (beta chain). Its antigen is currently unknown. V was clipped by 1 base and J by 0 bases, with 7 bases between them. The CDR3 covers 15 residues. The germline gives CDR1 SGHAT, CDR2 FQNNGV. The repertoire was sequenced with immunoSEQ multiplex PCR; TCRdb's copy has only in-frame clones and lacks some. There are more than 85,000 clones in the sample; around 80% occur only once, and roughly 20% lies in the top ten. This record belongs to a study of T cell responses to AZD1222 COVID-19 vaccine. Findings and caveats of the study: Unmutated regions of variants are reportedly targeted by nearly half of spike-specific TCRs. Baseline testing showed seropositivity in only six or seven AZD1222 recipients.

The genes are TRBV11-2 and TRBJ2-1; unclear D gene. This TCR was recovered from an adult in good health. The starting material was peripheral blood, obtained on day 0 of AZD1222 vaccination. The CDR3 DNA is TGTGCCAGCAGCTTAGTAGGAAGCTCCTACAATGAGCAGTTCTTC. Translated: CASSLVGSSYNEQFF.